What follows are 17 T cell receptor beta chains derived from one specimen sequenced in a study of T cells in Graves' hyperthyroidism and ophthalmopathy. Template material for amplifying TCR beta CDR3 regions consisted of RNA transcripts. The HTBI primer set was used in a first-round RT-PCR of the TCR CDR3. A single record per CDR3 protein comes from TCRdb applying MiXCR to the multiplex PCR reads. This table has under 800,000 distinct CDR3 sequences, 14% appearing once. The sequenced material came from blood. The receptors were sampled from a woman between 18 and 30 years old with Graves' hyperthyroidism.

Concerning this clonotype: A much larger clone differs by one base, so this may be a read error. The chain has TRBV19 and TRBJ1-1; perhaps TRBD1 as D (6 bases). Germline loops: CDR1 LNHDA, CDR2 SQIVND (reference sequence). The CDR3 has 15 amino acids. Between the trimmed V and J ends, which lost 5 bases and 6 bases, there was a span of 19 bases. For the CDR3, the DNA is TGTGCCAGTAGTCCCGGGGGGGGCCGGGGCCCTGAAGCTTTCTTT. It specifies CASSPGGGRGPEAFF.

This clonotype appeared a few times. This chain uses TRBV29-1 with TRBJ2-7, with a tentative D call TRBD1 (5 bases). V was shortened by 7 bases and J by 2 bases, with 18 bases between the two germline ends. The CDR3 runs 14 residues. CDR1 SQVTM and CDR2 ANQGSEA come from the germline V gene. DNA of the CDR3: TGCAGCGCCTCACAGGCCCCACACACCTACGAGCAGTACTTC. Its translation: CSASQAPHTYEQYF.

This clonotype was seen many times. The rearrangement uses TRBV28 and TRBJ1-1; D is unclear. The V end lost 5 bases, the J end lost 1 base, and 14 bases lay between the germline ends. The CDR3 sequence is 15 residues long. The V gene's germline CDR1 is MDHEN and CDR2 SYDVKM. CDR3 residues: CASSAYGAANTEAFF. The CDR3 bases are TGTGCCAGCAGTGCGTATGGCGCAGCGAACACTGAAGCTTTCTTT.

This clonotype was seen many times. The chain is built from TRBV12-3 or TRBV12-4 and TRBJ1-1; D is possibly TRBD1 (5 bases). V lost 1 base to trimming and J lost 0 bases, with 12 bases between them. CDR3 length: 16 residues. CDR3 protein: CASSLGGALMNTEAFF. As DNA, the CDR3 is TGTGCCAGCAGTTTAGGAGGGGCCCTAATGAACACTGAAGCTTTCTTT.

The gene calls are TRBV6-5 and TRBJ2-1, with D possibly being TRBD2 (6 bases). The V and J ends lost 0 bases and 8 bases respectively, with 11 bases between them. CDR1 and CDR2 (germline): MNHEY, SVGAGI. The CDR3 totals 14 residues. In DNA, the CDR3 is TGTGCCAGCAGTTACTCGTTAGAGCGGGATGAGCAGTTCTTC. Translated: CASSYSLERDEQFF.

This clonotype has more than one count but fewer than ten. The chain links TRBV20-1 to TRBJ2-1; 10 bases fit TRBD2. V dropped 4 bases and J dropped 5; count of bases not matched to a gene: 2. This CDR3 has 13 amino acids. In germline, CDR1 is DFQATT, CDR2 SNEGSKA (reference sequence). The CDR3 DNA follows: TGCAGTGCTATGGGACTAGCGAACAATGAGCAGTTCTTC. Its translation is CSAMGLANNEQFF.

This clonotype was counted between two and nine times. The rearrangement uses TRBV7-9 and TRBJ1-4; no clear D gene. The CDR3 sequence is 13 residues long. V lost 6 bases to trimming and J lost 8 bases, with 13 bases between them. Germline V gene data show CDR1 as SEHNR and CDR2 as FQNEAQ (reference sequence). The CDR3: CASRGWGREKLFF. DNA for the CDR3: TGTGCCAGCAGAGGATGGGGTCGAGAAAAACTGTTTTTT.

The chain employs TRBV5-6 and TRBJ1-1, with D unclear. The CDR3 contains 13 residues. The germline V and J ends were trimmed by 5 bases and 1 base, with 9 bases remaining between them. From germline, CDR1 is SGHDT and CDR2 YYEEEE. The CDR3 loop is CASRLHGNTEAFF. CDR3 nucleotide sequence: TGTGCCAGCAGACTCCATGGGAACACTGAAGCTTTCTTT.

In its sample, this clonotype was seen many times. CDR3 in DNA: TGCAGTGCTAGAATCAGGGGGCAGGAGTACTTC. It codes for CSARIRGQEYF. This chain joins TRBV20-1 and TRBJ2-7; 8 nucleotides match TRBD1. Trimming at V came to 2 bases and at J to 11 bases, leaving 5 bases not matched to a gene. The CDR3 spans 11 residues. Germline lookup yields CDR1 DFQATT and CDR2 SNEGSKA (reference sequence).

This clonotype was counted only a few times. The chain employs TRBV10-2 and TRBJ2-7; 9 bases line up with TRBD2. The CDR3 consists of 16 residues. J was trimmed by 2 bases and V by 0 bases; bases with no gene match: 5. Germline V gene lookup returns CDR1 WSHSY and CDR2 SAAADI. CDR3 nucleotides: TGCGCCAGCAGTGAGTCGAGACGACTAGCGGCCTACGAGCAGTACTTC. The encoded protein is CASSESRRLAAYEQYF.

The chain couples TRBV4-1 to TRBJ2-7; D might be TRBD1 (5 bases). With the DNA end fitting TRBJ2-1 better, the J assignment may be wrong. CDR1 is MGHRA and CDR2 is YSYEKL in the germline V gene. The CDR3 has 18 amino acids. The CDR3 region is CASSQLRSGPDFPYEQFF. CDR3 nucleotide sequence: TGCGCCAGCAGCCAATTGAGGTCAGGGCCCGACTTCCCTTACGAGCAGTTCTTC.

V gene TRBV29-1 combines with J gene TRBJ2-5; D uncertain. The CDR3 has 13 residues. V dropped 0 bases and J dropped 5 bases, with 10 bases sitting between them. CDR1 is SQVTM, CDR2 ANQGSEA, per germline. CDR3: CSVEDGFGETQYF. In nucleotides, the CDR3 is TGCAGCGTTGAAGATGGCTTTGGCGAGACCCAGTACTTC.

Notes on this clonotype: Since a much larger clone is just one base distant, this may be a read error. This chain connects TRBV20-1 to TRBJ2-1; D may match TRBD1 or TRBD2 (5 bases each). The better agreement between TRBJ2-7 and the DNA end casts doubt on the J call. This CDR3 spans 14 amino acids. Looked up from germline, CDR1 is DFQATT and CDR2 is SNEGSKA (reference sequence). The DNA of the CDR3 is TGCAGTGCTATCCGACCGGGACCCTACAATGAGCAGTACTTC. Translated: CSAIRPGPYNEQYF.

There are many counts of this clonotype. The V and J genes are TRBV28 and TRBJ2-7, with 10 nucleotides matching TRBD1. The CDR3 totals 14 residues. V was clipped by 3 bases and J by 9 bases; unmatched bases: 8. Germline V gene lookup returns CDR1 MDHEN and CDR2 SYDVKM. The CDR3 nucleotides read TGTGCCAGCAGTTTGCGGGACAGGGGATATGGGCAGTACTTC. Translation gives CASSLRDRGYGQYF.

J is TRBJ2-1 and V is TRBV6-1; D may be TRBD1 or TRBD2 (5 bases each). The CDR3 loop spans 15 amino acids. The V end lost 5 bases, the J end lost 6 bases, and 17 bases lay between the germline ends. Germline CDR1 reads MNHNS; CDR2 reads SASEGT. The CDR3 here is CASSFNRDLGNEQFF. DNA of the CDR3: TGTGCCAGCAGTTTCAACCGGGACCTCGGCAATGAGCAGTTCTTC.

There are a few counts of this clonotype. J is TRBJ1-5 and V is TRBV20-1; no firm D call. Germline loops: CDR1 DFQATT, CDR2 SNEGSKA (reference sequence). The CDR3 extends over 16 amino acids. V lost 0 bases and J 7 bases, leaving 19 bases between the germline ends. DNA of the CDR3: TGCAGTGCTAGAGAGGCCGGGCGGGTCCTGGGCCAGCCCCAGCATTTT. It yields the protein CSAREAGRVLGQPQHF.

The J gene is TRBJ2-5, the V gene TRBV6-8, with 11 bases matching TRBD1. V was clipped by 5 bases and J by 5 bases; unmatched bases: 7. CDR1 is MNHGY, CDR2 SAAAGT, per germline. The CDR3 runs to 15 residues. The DNA of the CDR3 is TGTGCCAGCAGTGCTCGGGACAGGGGGATGGAGACCCAGTACTTC. It codes for CASSARDRGMETQYF.